Below are 32 T cell receptor beta chains sequenced from a single sample in a study of CD8 T cells in Susac syndrome. Random hexamers primed reverse transcription of about 0.5 to 1 ug RNA. Via MiXCR, TCRdb re-called the immunoSEQ multiplex PCR reads, giving one row per CDR3 protein. The data hold about 190,000 distinct CDR3 sequences, with 90% to 96% observed a single time. The sequencing sample was made of CD4+ T cells from PBMCs. These receptors were collected from a human donor with Susac syndrome.

The rearrangement links TRBV5-1 to TRBJ2-2; no firm D call. The germline V gene encodes CDR1 SGHRS and CDR2 YFSETQ. Deletions cut 4 bases from V and 7 bases from J, with 11 bases between. This CDR3 spans 13 amino acids. CDR3 in amino acids: CASSTVFDGELFF. DNA for the CDR3: TGCGCCAGCAGCACGGTCTTTGACGGGGAGCTGTTTTTT.

This chain joins TRBV4-3 and TRBJ1-1; 9 nucleotides align to TRBD1. The CDR3 runs 17 residues. Unmatched junction bases numbered 10, after V lost 0 bases and J lost 5 bases. In germline, CDR1 is LGHNA, CDR2 YSLEER. CDR3 amino acids: CASSQDRMTGGRTEAFF. The CDR3 DNA sequence: TGCGCCAGCAGCCAAGATCGGATGACAGGGGGAAGGACTGAAGCTTTCTTT.

The V and J genes are TRBV29-1 and TRBJ1-2, with unresolved D. CDR1 SQVTM and CDR2 ANQGSEA come from the germline V gene. Deletions cut 7 bases from V and 3 bases from J, with 12 bases between. CDR3 length: 12 amino acids. The chain's CDR3 is CSAGIGDYGYTF. CDR3 nucleotide sequence: TGCAGCGCCGGTATTGGGGACTATGGCTACACCTTC.

The CDR3 loop is CASSSSPETQYF. As DNA, the CDR3 is TGTGCCAGCAGCTCCTCGCCGGAGACCCAGTACTTC. The chain has TRBV13 and TRBJ2-5; D not resolved. V was cut by 4 bases and J by 5 bases, with 8 bases left in between. The CDR3 runs to 12 residues. Germline values: CDR1 PRHDT, CDR2 FYEKMQ (reference sequence).

This sequence joins TRBV28 and TRBJ1-1; D unclear. This CDR3 is built from 11 residues. Trimming removed 7 bases from V and 9 bases from J, with 12 bases in between. Germline assignment: CDR1 MDHEN and CDR2 SYDVKM. The CDR3 loop is CASNTREKAFF. The CDR3 DNA sequence: TGTGCCAGCAATACCCGGGAGAAAGCTTTCTTT.

The chain joins TRBV12-3 or TRBV12-4 to TRBJ2-4, with D uncertain. The CDR3 consists of 15 residues. V dropped 5 bases and J dropped 0 bases, with 11 bases sitting between them. CDR3 protein: CASSPASPAKNIQYF. DNA of the CDR3: TGTGCCAGCAGTCCCGCGAGTCCAGCCAAAAACATTCAGTACTTC.

The chain links TRBV30 to TRBJ1-2, with TRBD1 matching 7 bases. Trimming removed 4 bases from V and 0 bases from J; junction bases left unmatched: 11. The germline V gene has CDR1 GTSNPN and CDR2 SVGIG (reference sequence). The CDR3 is made up of 16 amino acids. CDR3 sequence: CAWTPGQLLANYGYTF. CDR3 DNA: TGTGCCTGGACCCCGGGACAGCTTCTCGCTAACTATGGCTACACCTTC.

The J gene is TRBJ2-1, the V gene TRBV2; D is unresolved. Germline V gives CDR1 SNHLY, CDR2 FYNNEI. This CDR3 contains 10 residues. Deletions cut 7 bases from V and 5 bases from J, with 3 bases between. Written as DNA, the CDR3 is TGTGCCAGCACCAACAATGAGCAGTTCTTC. This gives the protein CASTNNEQFF.

The V call is TRBV18, the J call TRBJ2-1; D gene uncertain. V was pared by 1 base and J by 9 bases, with 4 bases between. Per the germline V gene, CDR1 is KGHSH and CDR2 is LQKENI. This CDR3 comprises 11 residues. The CDR3, as DNA: TGTGCCAGCTCACCACTCCCTGAGCAGTTCTTC. Its protein product is CASSPLPEQFF.

The rearrangement uses TRBV5-1 and TRBJ1-1, with 8 bases lining up with TRBD1. With V trimmed by 4 bases and J by 0 bases, 8 bases remained unmatched. CDR1 is SGHRS and CDR2 is YFSETQ in the germline V gene. CDR3 length equals 16 residues. The CDR3 loop is CASSPRTGLMNTEAFF. In DNA form, the CDR3 reads TGCGCCAGCAGCCCAAGGACAGGGCTCATGAACACTGAAGCTTTCTTT. The full variable domain, its missing parts supplied by reference TRBV5-1 and TRBJ1-1, is KAGVTQTPRYLIKTRGQQVTLSCSPISGHRSVSWYQQTPGQGLQFLFEYFSETQRNKGNFPGRFSGRQFSNSRSEMNVSTLELGDSALYLCASSPRTGLMNTEAFFGQGTRLTVV.

The chain links TRBV20-1 to TRBJ1-1; weak D call: TRBD1 (6 bases). This CDR3 region has 15 residues. Per germline, CDR1 DFQATT and CDR2 SNEGSKA (reference sequence). The germline V and J ends were trimmed by 0 bases and 1 base, with 12 bases remaining between them. CDR3 loop: CSARDRRGGNTEAFF. CDR3 nucleotide sequence: TGCAGTGCTAGAGATCGGAGGGGGGGGAACACTGAAGCTTTCTTT.

This chain connects TRBV12-3 or TRBV12-4 to TRBJ2-1, with 11 bases that match TRBD1. The CDR3 is made up of 17 amino acids. Unmatched junction bases numbered 5, after V lost 3 bases and J lost 1 base. CDR3 protein: CASSFWTGGLSYNEQFF. Written as DNA, the CDR3 is TGTGCCAGCAGTTTCTGGACAGGGGGCCTTTCCTACAATGAGCAGTTCTTC.

V usage is TRBV30 and J usage is TRBJ1-2; D remains ambiguous. Looked up from germline, CDR1 is GTSNPN and CDR2 is SVGIG (reference sequence). There are 13 residues in the CDR3. V was cut by 1 base and J by 0 bases, with 6 bases left in between. CDR3 nucleotide sequence: TGTGCCTGGAGTGCAACCTCTAACTATGGCTACACCTTC. Encoded protein: CAWSATSNYGYTF.

The chain carries TRBV29-1 and TRBJ1-6; TRBD1 aligns across 7 bases. This CDR3 has 13 residues. CDR1 is SQVTM, CDR2 ANQGSEA, per germline. Germline trimming cut 5 bases from V and 7 bases from J; bases unmatched to any gene: 5. CDR3 in amino acids: CSVKGTANSPLHF. CDR3 nucleotide sequence: TGCAGCGTTAAGGGGACAGCAAATTCACCCCTCCACTTT. Full variable domain (remainder filled in from reference TRBV29-1 and TRBJ1-6): SAVISQKPSRDICQRGTSLTIQCQVDSQVTMMFWYRQQPGQSLTLIATANQGSEATYESGFVIDKFPISRPNLTFSTLTVSNMSPEDSSIYLCSVKGTANSPLHFGNGTRLTVT.

V and J are TRBV2 and TRBJ2-7; 7 nucleotides agree with TRBD2. The CDR3 length is 13 residues. V was pared by 7 bases and J by 6 bases, with 9 bases of the junction left unmatched. Germline V CDR1 and CDR2: SNHLY, FYNNEI. This chain's CDR3 is CASIWRETTEQYF. CDR3 DNA sequence: TGTGCCAGCATCTGGCGGGAGACCACCGAGCAGTACTTC.

V is TRBV4-2 and J is TRBJ1-1; D may be TRBD1 (6 bases). V lost 0 bases and J 8 bases, leaving 13 bases between the germline ends. CDR3 size: 14 residues. Germline CDR1 LGHNA, CDR2 YNFKEQ. CDR3 nucleotides: TGTGCCAGCAGCCAAGATGTGGTCGGGACAGAAGCTTTCTTT. Its translation is CASSQDVVGTEAFF.

There are a few counts of this clonotype. The chain has TRBV10-3 and TRBJ2-4; 9 bases match TRBD2. J was trimmed by 1 base and V by 3 bases; bases with no gene match: 10. The germline V gene encodes CDR1 ENHRY and CDR2 SYGVKD. This CDR3 has 18 residues. DNA of the CDR3: TGTGCCATCAGTGACCGCGGGGGGGCCGTTAATGCCAAAAACATTCAGTACTTC. Translation: CAISDRGGAVNAKNIQYF.

The chain links TRBV4-1 to TRBJ2-4; no reliable D call. The V and J ends lost 1 base and 3 bases respectively, with 7 bases between them. Germline V gene sequence: CDR1 MGHRA, CDR2 YSYEKL. CDR3 length: 14 amino acids. CDR3 in DNA: TGCGCCAGCAGCCAAGGTGGTTTCAAAAACATTCAGTACTTC. It specifies CASSQGGFKNIQYF.

The gene calls are TRBV7-2 and TRBJ1-6; maybe TRBD1 (6 bases). The CDR3 has 16 amino acids. Germline V CDR1 and CDR2: SGHTA, FQGNSA. Trimming removed 7 bases from V and 11 bases from J, with 24 bases in between. Here the CDR3 DNA reads TGTGCCAGCACCCCTTCTCGCGGGACAAGAAGACCACCCCTCCACTTT. Encoded protein: CASTPSRGTRRPPLHF.

This chain links TRBV29-1 with TRBJ2-3; D may be TRBD1 (5 bases). This CDR3 is 13 amino acids long. Trimming removed 7 bases from V and 2 bases from J, with 13 bases in between. Germline V gene data show CDR1 as SQVTM and CDR2 as ANQGSEA. DNA for the CDR3: TGCAGCGCCACAGGATCTTCCACAGATACGCAGTATTTT. Protein product: CSATGSSTDTQYF.

The chain joins TRBV20-1 to TRBJ2-3, with D perhaps TRBD1 or TRBD2 (6 bases each). CDR3 length: 14 amino acids. Germline V CDR1 and CDR2: DFQATT, SNEGSKA (reference sequence). V gave up 6 bases and J gave up 1 base, with 14 bases separating them. CDR3 sequence: CSARRGAGTDTQYF. CDR3 bases: TGCAGTGCCAGGAGGGGGGCGGGCACAGATACGCAGTATTTT.

This clonotype was seen once. The chain employs TRBV6-5 and TRBJ2-7; D is uncertain. CDR1 and CDR2 from the germline V gene are MNHEY and SVGAGI. Trimming took 2 bases from V and 6 from J, leaving 17 bases between them. The CDR3 has 15 amino acids. CDR3 residues: CASSYRSELRGEQYF. The CDR3 DNA follows: TGTGCCAGCAGTTACCGCTCAGAGCTTCGCGGCGAGCAGTACTTC.

This clonotype was seen only once. The chain links TRBV2 to TRBJ2-5; 9 bases agree with TRBD1. V shed 4 bases, J shed 5 bases, and the junction held 11 bases outside the gene matches. There are 16 residues in the CDR3. Germline V gene sequence: CDR1 SNHLY, CDR2 FYNNEI. The chain's CDR3 is CASSARDRVFVETQYF. Here the CDR3 DNA reads TGTGCCAGCAGTGCACGGGACAGGGTTTTCGTGGAGACCCAGTACTTC.

The rearrangement links TRBV6-1 to TRBJ2-7, with TRBD1 matching over 10 bases. Germline V gene data show CDR1 as MNHNS and CDR2 as SASEGT. The CDR3 extends over 16 amino acids. The V segment lost 6 bases and the J segment 2 bases; nucleotides outside the gene matches: 10. The CDR3 here is CASRRSEGQGTYEQYF. Written as DNA, the CDR3 is TGTGCCAGCAGGCGCTCGGAGGGACAGGGGACCTACGAGCAGTACTTC.

The chain has TRBV4-3 and TRBJ1-2; 10 nucleotides line up with TRBD1. The CDR3 sequence is 16 residues long. V lost 1 base, J lost 6 bases, and 8 bases stayed unmatched. From germline, CDR1 is LGHNA and CDR2 YSLEER. CDR3 protein: CASSQALGQGHDGYTF. The CDR3, as DNA: TGCGCCAGCAGCCAAGCCCTGGGACAGGGGCACGATGGCTACACCTTC.

The chain carries TRBV11-2 and TRBJ1-1, with D hard to call. V was trimmed by 2 bases and J by 1 base, leaving 8 bases between them. This CDR3 has 14 residues. In germline, CDR1 is SGHAT, CDR2 FQNNGV. The CDR3 DNA follows: TGTGCCAGCAGCTTATCACAGCCGAACACTGAAGCTTTCTTT. Translated, it gives CASSLSQPNTEAFF.

The chain carries TRBV7-8 and TRBJ2-7, with 10 bases fitting TRBD2. The CDR3 extends over 13 amino acids. J was trimmed by 11 bases and V by 5 bases; bases with no gene match: 9. Looked up from germline, CDR1 is SGHVS and CDR2 is FQNEAQ. CDR3 residues: CASSEPGLAWKYF. In DNA, the CDR3 is TGTGCCAGCAGCGAGCCGGGACTAGCGTGGAAGTACTTC.

CDR3 in DNA: TGTGCCAGCAGCGTAGCTGGGACAGGGGGGCCCCAGCATTTT. Translated, it gives CASSVAGTGGPQHF. The chain links TRBV9 to TRBJ1-5, with 11 bases fitting TRBD1. The CDR3 sequence is 14 residues long. Looked up from germline, CDR1 is SGDLS and CDR2 is YYNGEE. V shed 0 bases, J shed 9 bases, and the junction held 2 bases outside the gene matches. Full variable domain (missing parts from reference TRBV9 and TRBJ1-5): DSGVTQTPKHLITATGQRVTLRCSPRSGDLSVYWYQQSLDQGLQFLIQYYNGEERAKGNILERFSAQQFPDLHSELNLSSLELGDSALYFCASSVAGTGGPQHFGDGTRLSIL.

The chain carries TRBV3-1 and TRBJ2-5; 8 positions agree with TRBD1. The CDR3 is made up of 15 amino acids. Looked up from germline, CDR1 is LGHDT and CDR2 is YNNKEL (reference sequence). The trim removed 7 bases at V and 6 bases at J, leaving 13 bases unmatched. The CDR3 sequence: CASTVDRDRPKTQYF. The CDR3 coding sequence is TGTGCCAGCACCGTCGACCGGGACAGGCCGAAGACCCAGTACTTC.

The V call is TRBV7-2, the J call TRBJ1-1; D gene uncertain. Germline V gene data show CDR1 as SGHTA and CDR2 as FQGNSA. This CDR3 has 14 residues. Trimming pared 5 bases from V and 1 base from J, leaving 11 bases between. CDR3 sequence reads: CASSLLWGNTEAFF. CDR3 nucleotide sequence: TGTGCCAGCAGCCTACTATGGGGGAACACTGAAGCTTTCTTT.

This clonotype was seen a handful of times. This rearrangement joins TRBV20-1 to TRBJ2-6; D remains unclear. From germline, CDR1 is DFQATT and CDR2 SNEGSKA (reference sequence). The V gene lost 6 bases and the J gene lost 1 base, with 4 bases spanning the gap. There are 12 residues in the CDR3. CDR3 DNA: TGCAGTGCGCAATCTGGGGCCAACGTCCTGACTTTC. Translation gives CSAQSGANVLTF.

The chain combines TRBV2 with TRBJ1-5; the D is unclear. With 3 bases removed from V and 1 base from J, the gap between germline ends came to 4 bases. The CDR3 has 13 residues. Germline lookup yields CDR1 SNHLY and CDR2 FYNNEI. In nucleotides, the CDR3 is TGTGCCAGCAGTGACCGGAGCAATCAGCCCCAGCATTTT. Translated: CASSDRSNQPQHF. Full variable domain (remainder filled in from reference TRBV2 and TRBJ1-5): EPEVTQTPSHQVTQMGQEVILRCVPISNHLYFYWYRQILGQKVEFLVSFYNNEISEKSEIFDDQFSVERPDGSNFTLKIRSTKLEDSAMYFCASSDRSNQPQHFGDGTRLSIL.